A selection of T cell receptor beta chains follows, all from one sample in a study of human T cells and chemical hapten exposure. From the RACE reads, TCRdb called clonotypes with MiXCR, one entry per CDR3 protein. The sample records 80,000 to 95,000 distinct CDR3 sequences, approximately 10% being singletons. This specimen was whole blood, taken in connection with sensitization to the hapten diphenylcyclopropenone (DPC). The receptors shown here come from a man aged 18 to 29 with alopecia areata. Some clones in this sample may be carry-over from other donors' samples. Both conserved end residues are part of each CDR3. The D gene is left open where the match is weak. Only some rows state a clone size, as once, few, many or a class for expanded clones.

d_gene,len,v_gene,abundance,j_gene,CDR3nt,CDR3aa
NA,13,TRBV29-1,NA,TRBJ1-1,TGCAGCGTTGAACCACAGAGGAACACTGAAGCTTTCTTT,CSVEPQRNTEAFF
NA,18,TRBV11-2,once,TRBJ2-6,TGTGCCAGCAGCCGGACCGCCCTCTCAGGATCGGGGGCCAACGTCCTGACTTTC,CASSRTALSGSGANVLTF
NA,16,TRBV3-1,many,TRBJ1-5,TGTGCCAGCAGCCAAGACGGGGGATCCGGGAATCAGCCCCAGCATTTT,CASSQDGGSGNQPQHF
NA,16,TRBV21-1,few,TRBJ1-6,TGTGCCAGCAGCAGGACAGGGGGATCCTATAATTCACCCCTCCACTTT,CASSRTGGSYNSPLHF
TRBD1,17,TRBV4-1,few,TRBJ1-5,TGCGCCAGCAGCCAAGCGGTTAGGCAGGGGGCCGATCAGCCCCAGCATTTT,CASSQAVRQGADQPQHF
NA,15,TRBV6-5,few,TRBJ1-5,TGTGCCAGCAGTCCTTCAGTGTGGGATGGCCAGCCCCAGCATTTT,CASSPSVWDGQPQHF
NA,16,TRBV12-2,few,TRBJ1-1,TGTGCAAGTCGCTCTCGGGAGGGGGGAAGTAACACTGAAGCTTTCTTT,CASRSREGGSNTEAFF
TRBD1,16,TRBV7-3,NA,TRBJ2-3,TGTGCCAGCAGCAAAAGGGGGCAGGGGAGCACAGATACGCAGTATTTT,CASSKRGQGSTDTQYF
NA,16,TRBV12-3/TRBV12-4,few,TRBJ1-5,TGTGCCAGCACTTTAGGAGGGACCCTCAGCAATCAGCCCCAGCATTTT,CASTLGGTLSNQPQHF
NA,16,TRBV10-1,many,TRBJ2-1,TGCGCCAGCAGTTCTAGCGAGGGGCCGTTGAGAAATGAGCAGTTCTTC,CASSSSEGPLRNEQFF
NA,11,TRBV28,few,TRBJ1-1,TGTACAACTCTCATGAACACTGAAGCTTTCTTT,CTTLMNTEAFF
TRBD1,15,TRBV9,few,TRBJ1-5,TGTGCCAGCAGCCCCTATGGGACAGGGGATCAGCCCCAGCATTTT,CASSPYGTGDQPQHF
NA,16,TRBV7-9,few,TRBJ2-7,TGTGCCAGCAGCCCCCTCGTGGGGGGGGGCACCTACGAGCAGTACTTC,CASSPLVGGGTYEQYF
NA,15,TRBV7-8,few,TRBJ2-4,TGTGCCAGCAGCTTAGCGGGGTGGTCCAAAAACATTCAGTACTTC,CASSLAGWSKNIQYF
TRBD1,18,TRBV7-2,NA,TRBJ2-5,TGTGCCAGCAGCGAACTCTCCGGGACAGGGGGGACGTGGGAGACCCAGTACTTC,CASSELSGTGGTWETQYF
NA,14,TRBV11-2,NA,TRBJ2-7,TGTGCCAGCAGCTTAGGGTGGAGCTCCTACGAGCAGTACTTC,CASSLGWSSYEQYF
TRBD1,14,TRBV7-6,many,TRBJ2-7,TGTGCCAGCAGCCCGCCGGGACAGAGTTACGAGCAGTACTTC,CASSPPGQSYEQYF
NA,19,TRBV29-1,few,TRBJ1-2,TGCAGCGTTGAAGGGGGAATAGAACAGTGCTGCCATTCTAACTATGGCTACACCTTC,CSVEGGIEQCCHSNYGYTF
NA,13,TRBV5-8,many,TRBJ2-6,TGTGCCAGCAGCAACCCTGGGGCCAACGTCCTGACTTTC,CASSNPGANVLTF
TRBD1,16,TRBV7-8,NA,TRBJ2-2,TGTGCCAGCAGCTCCCCGACAGGGATCGGAACCGGGGAGCTGTTTTTT,CASSSPTGIGTGELFF
NA,14,TRBV4-3,few,TRBJ2-5,TGCGCCAGCAGCCCCAGTAACAACTTAGAGACCCAGTACTTC,CASSPSNNLETQYF
NA,15,TRBV5-1,NA,TRBJ2-6,TGCGCCAGCAGCTTGGGAGGGCCCGGGGCCAACGTCCTGACTTTC,CASSLGGPGANVLTF
NA,14,TRBV28,NA,TRBJ1-2,TGTGCCAGCAGCGTACTCCCGGACTCCACTGGCTACACCTTC,CASSVLPDSTGYTF
TRBD1,14,TRBV7-3,NA,TRBJ2-1,TGTGCCAGCAGCTTTGACAGGGACTACAATGAGCAGTTCTTC,CASSFDRDYNEQFF
NA,13,TRBV20-1,NA,TRBJ2-7,TGCAGTGCTAGAGATGCCGAGGCCTACGAGCAGTACTTC,CSARDAEAYEQYF
NA,14,TRBV7-7,few,TRBJ1-1,TGTGCCAGCAGCTTGGCCCAATTTGACACTGAAGCTTTCTTT,CASSLAQFDTEAFF
NA,14,TRBV9,NA,TRBJ2-3,TGTGCCAGCAGCGTCCTGGGATTCACAGATACGCAGTATTTT,CASSVLGFTDTQYF
TRBD2,15,TRBV29-1,many,TRBJ2-3,TGCAGCGTTTCCCCCGGGACTAGCGGGACAGATACGCAGTATTTT,CSVSPGTSGTDTQYF
TRBD2,12,TRBV29-1,once,TRBJ2-5,TGCAGCGATGGTCCTAGCGGGGGGCCACAGTACTTC,CSDGPSGGPQYF
TRBD1,14,TRBV20-1,few,TRBJ1-5,TGCAGTGCTAGAGATGAGGCAGGGGGGCAGCCCCAGCATTTT,CSARDEAGGQPQHF
TRBD1,16,TRBV7-7,NA,TRBJ2-2,TGTGCCAGCAGCCCCTACGGACAGGGGGTATCCGGGGAGCTGTTTTTT,CASSPYGQGVSGELFF
NA,14,TRBV21-1,few,TRBJ2-7,TGTGCCAGCATCCTAAGGGACAGGGCACGAGAGCAGTACTTC,CASILRDRAREQYF
TRBD2,14,TRBV28,few,TRBJ2-7,TGTGCCAGCAGGGAGAGCGGGGGCTCCTACGAGCAGTACTTC,CASRESGGSYEQYF
TRBD2,14,TRBV7-9,NA,TRBJ2-4,TGTGCCAGCAGCAACGGGGGGGCCAAAAACATTCAGTACTTC,CASSNGGAKNIQYF
NA,17,TRBV7-2,NA,TRBJ2-2,TGTGCCAGCAGCTTAGCCAAGGACTCCCCCCTTACCGGGGAGCTGTTTTTT,CASSLAKDSPLTGELFF
TRBD1,13,TRBV29-1,NA,TRBJ2-3,TGCAGCGCTGGGACAGATCGCACAGATACGCAGTATTTT,CSAGTDRTDTQYF
NA,14,TRBV7-6,many,TRBJ1-3,TGTGCCAGCAGCCGGGCCGACTCTGGAAACACCATATATTTT,CASSRADSGNTIYF
NA,13,TRBV11-2,many,TRBJ1-2,TGTGCCAGCAGCTTAGGGCTAAACTATGGCTACACCTTC,CASSLGLNYGYTF
NA,14,TRBV7-6,NA,TRBJ2-1,TGTGCCAGCAGCTTTAGTACAGAGATCAATGAGCAGTTCTTC,CASSFSTEINEQFF
NA,13,TRBV20-1,few,TRBJ2-5,TGCAGTGCTACACCGAATAGCCAAGAGACCCAGTACTTC,CSATPNSQETQYF
NA,13,TRBV7-6,many,TRBJ1-2,TGTGCCAGCAGCTTAGCGGACAACTATGGCTACACCTTC,CASSLADNYGYTF
NA,17,TRBV5-1,NA,TRBJ1-1,TGCGCCAGCAGCTTCGCCAGGGCCACGACAGGTGGTTCTGAAGCTTTCTTT,CASSFARATTGGSEAFF
NA,11,TRBV28,NA,TRBJ2-5,TGTGCCAGCTACGGGCAAGAGACCCAGTACTTC,CASYGQETQYF
NA,13,TRBV7-6,few,TRBJ1-3,TGTGCCAGCAGCTCGGGTCCGGTGGGCACCATATATTTT,CASSSGPVGTIYF
TRBD1,15,TRBV2,few,TRBJ2-7,TGTGCCAGCACCTACGAACAGGGGGCCGCCTACGAGCAGTACTTC,CASTYEQGAAYEQYF
TRBD1,16,TRBV4-3,NA,TRBJ1-3,TGCGCCAGCAGCAGGGACAGGGCGGCAACTGGAAACACCATATATTTT,CASSRDRAATGNTIYF
NA,11,TRBV28,few,TRBJ2-5,TGTGCCAGCAGTAATGCCCGGACCCAGTACTTC,CASSNARTQYF
TRBD2,16,TRBV4-3,few,TRBJ2-7,TGCGCCAGCAGCCAAGATCTGGCTAGCGGGGGGAACGAGCAGTACTTC,CASSQDLASGGNEQYF
TRBD1,15,TRBV6-2/TRBV6-3,NA,TRBJ2-2,TGTGCCAGCAGTTCCGGGACAGGGCACACCGGGGAGCTGTTTTTT,CASSSGTGHTGELFF
NA,12,TRBV28,NA,TRBJ1-4,TGTGCCAGCAGTCCAGGACAGGAAAAACTGTTTTTT,CASSPGQEKLFF
NA,16,TRBV4-3,many,TRBJ2-1,TGCGCCAGCAGCCAAGACAGGGGGGGGGCGGACAATGAGCAGTTCTTC,CASSQDRGGADNEQFF
TRBD1,15,TRBV10-3,few,TRBJ2-7,TGTGCCATCAGTGACGCGGGACAGGGTACCTACGAGCAGTACTTC,CAISDAGQGTYEQYF
TRBD1,16,TRBV19,few,TRBJ1-2,TGTGCCAGTAATAACCTCCCGGGACAGGGAAACAATGGCTACACCTTC,CASNNLPGQGNNGYTF
NA,13,TRBV20-1,many,TRBJ1-4,TGCAGTGCTAGAGTGCTGGGGGGGGAAAAACTGTTTTTT,CSARVLGGEKLFF
NA,12,TRBV5-1,NA,TRBJ2-5,TGCGCCAGCAGCTTGGAGCAGGAGACCCAGTACTTC,CASSLEQETQYF